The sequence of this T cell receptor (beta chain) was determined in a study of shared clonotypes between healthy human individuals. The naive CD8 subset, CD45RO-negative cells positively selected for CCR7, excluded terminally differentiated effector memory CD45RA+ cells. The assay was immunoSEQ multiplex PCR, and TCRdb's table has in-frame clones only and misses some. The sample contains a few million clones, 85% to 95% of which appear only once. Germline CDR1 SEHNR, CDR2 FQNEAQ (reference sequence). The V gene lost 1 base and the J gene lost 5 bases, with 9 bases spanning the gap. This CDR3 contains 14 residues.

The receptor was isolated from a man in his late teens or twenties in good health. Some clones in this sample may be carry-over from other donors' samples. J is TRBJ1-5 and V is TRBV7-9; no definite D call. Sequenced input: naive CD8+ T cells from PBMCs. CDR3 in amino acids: CASSLVGSDQPQHF. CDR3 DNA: TGTGCCAGCAGCTTAGTTGGATCGGATCAGCCCCAGCATTTT. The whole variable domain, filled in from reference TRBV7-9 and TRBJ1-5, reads DTGVSQNPRHKITKRGQNVTFRCDPISEHNRLYWYRQTLGQGPEFLTYFQNEAQLEKSRLLSDRFSAERPKGSFSTLEIQRTEQGDSAMYLCASSLVGSDQPQHFGDGTRLSIL.